The 6 T cell receptor beta chains below were found in one sample sequenced in a study of shared clonotypes between healthy human individuals. Repertoires were generated with immunoSEQ multiplex PCR, while TCRdb's copy carries only in-frame clones and drops some. Of roughly 2 million clones listed, approximately 95% were seen once; the top ten hold roughly 0.13%. The sample comprised naive CD4+ T cells sorted from blood. Subset here: CD45RA+ positively selected. Receptors originate from a young man in good health.

The rearrangement joins TRBV10-3 to TRBJ2-3; TRBD2 is a possible D gene (7 bases). This CDR3 is 15 amino acids long. The V gene's germline CDR1 is ENHRY and CDR2 SYGVKD. The V end was cut by 6 bases, the J end by 0 bases, with 13 bases between. In nucleotides, the CDR3 is TGTGCCATCAGGGGGAGGGGGGCCAGCACAGATACGCAGTATTTT. It specifies CAIRGRGASTDTQYF.

The CDR3 DNA sequence: TGTGCCAGCAGCCCCGAACCGGGGTACAATGAGCAGTTCTTC. Translation gives CASSPEPGYNEQFF. The gene calls are TRBV6-5 and TRBJ2-1, with D possibly matching TRBD2 (5 bases). The CDR3 is 14 residues long. Trimming removed 6 bases from V and 4 bases from J, with 13 bases in between. Germline V lookup: CDR1 MNHEY, CDR2 SVGAGI.

The genes are TRBV7-9 and TRBJ2-1; maybe TRBD2 (5 bases). The germline gives CDR1 SEHNR, CDR2 FQNEAQ (reference sequence). V lost 5 bases to trimming and J lost 8 bases, with 19 bases between them. The CDR3 sequence is 15 residues long. The CDR3 loop is CASSVLVSWNDEQFF. As DNA, the CDR3 is TGTGCCAGCAGCGTACTAGTATCGTGGAACGATGAGCAGTTCTTC.

This chain links TRBV25-1 with TRBJ1-5; 8 nucleotides agree with TRBD1. Germline CDR1 MGHDK, CDR2 SYGVNS. The CDR3 contains 13 residues. V lost 8 bases, J lost 4 bases, and 4 bases stayed unmatched. CDR3 loop: CASQRTGNQPQHF. The CDR3 DNA reads TGTGCCAGCCAAAGGACAGGGAATCAGCCCCAGCATTTT.

The rearrangement uses TRBV4-3 and TRBJ2-3, with 12 bases aligning to TRBD2. V gave up 4 bases and J gave up 3 bases; unmatched junction bases: 5. Germline CDR1 and CDR2: LGHNA and YSLEER. The CDR3 is 16 amino acids. In nucleotides, the CDR3 is TGCGCCAGCAGCCCCTCGGGGACTAGCGGGACAGATACGCAGTATTTT. This sequence encodes CASSPSGTSGTDTQYF.

This rearrangement joins TRBV10-1 to TRBJ2-2; TRBD1 matches 10 bases. This CDR3 is 15 amino acids long. J gave up 5 bases and V 6 bases, and 6 bases lay outside the gene matches. Germline V CDR1 and CDR2: WNHNN, SYGVQD (reference sequence). The CDR3 spells CASSDPGQGTGELFF. CDR3 in DNA: TGCGCCAGCAGCGACCCGGGACAGGGGACCGGGGAGCTGTTTTTT.